The 8 T cell receptor beta chains below all came from one sample that was sequenced in a study of T cells expressing NK-cell markers. TCRdb re-called the 5' RACE reads; one entry per CDR3 protein, DNA not given. This sample's clone table lists a few hundred thousand distinct CDR3 sequences. Sequenced material: blood T cells: a sorted CD56 or NKG2C T cell subset, CD4+ or CD8+ T cells, or bulk PBMC T cells (not recorded which). These receptor sequences come from a woman aged 50 to 65 in good health.

The V and J genes are TRBV18 and TRBJ2-1; the D call of TRBD2 rests on TCRdb alone, since no DNA is present to check it. Germline CDR1 reads KGHSH; CDR2 reads LQKENI. This CDR3 is built from 15 residues. Here the CDR3 reads CASSPLAGVRVEQFF.

The chain has TRBV29-1 and TRBJ2-1; TCRdb outputs TRBD1, but without DNA this stays unchecked. Germline V CDR1 and CDR2: SQVTM, ANQGSEA. The CDR3 is made up of 18 amino acids. The CDR3 spells CSVEPVSLGLKIYNEQFF.

The chain couples TRBV7-7 to TRBJ2-2; TCRdb's assignment of TRBD2 cannot be checked, as there is no DNA. CDR1 and CDR2 (germline): SSHAT, FNYEAQ (reference sequence). The CDR3 consists of 16 residues. CDR3 sequence reads: CASSSGLAGGAGELFF. Combining the CDR3 with reference TRBV7-7 and TRBJ2-2 gives the whole variable domain GAGVSQSPRYKVTKRGQDVTLRCDPISSHATLYWYQQALGQGPEFLTYFNYEAQPDKSGLPSDRFSAERPEGSISTLTIQRTEQRDSAMYRCASSSGLAGGAGELFFGEGSRLTVL.

The V call is TRBV12-3 or TRBV12-4, the J call TRBJ2-5; the D gene TCRdb calls, TRBD1, cannot be checked with no DNA. This CDR3 has 13 residues. CDR3 residues: CASQNPYGETQYF.

The rearrangement joins TRBV20-1 to TRBJ1-4. This CDR3 has 13 residues. Germline V lookup: CDR1 DFQATT, CDR2 SNEGSKA (reference sequence). CDR3 protein: CSAKHAINEKLFF.

The rearrangement joins TRBV2 to TRBJ2-7; TCRdb's D call of TRBD1 is untestable without DNA. The length of the CDR3 is 13 residues. From germline, CDR1 is SNHLY and CDR2 FYNNEI. The CDR3 loop is CASLRSPVYEQYF.

The genes are TRBV5-4 and TRBJ2-6; the D call of TRBD2 rests on TCRdb alone, since no DNA is present to check it. Germline-derived CDR1 and CDR2 are SGHNT and YYREEE (reference sequence). The CDR3 runs to 14 residues. The CDR3 loop reads CASSPSRGANVLTF.

This chain uses TRBV11-2 with TRBJ2-1; the D call of TRBD2 rests on TCRdb alone, since no DNA is present to check it. The CDR3 covers 15 residues. Germline V gives CDR1 SGHAT, CDR2 FQNNGV. The CDR3 loop is CASSPRDLADNEQFF.